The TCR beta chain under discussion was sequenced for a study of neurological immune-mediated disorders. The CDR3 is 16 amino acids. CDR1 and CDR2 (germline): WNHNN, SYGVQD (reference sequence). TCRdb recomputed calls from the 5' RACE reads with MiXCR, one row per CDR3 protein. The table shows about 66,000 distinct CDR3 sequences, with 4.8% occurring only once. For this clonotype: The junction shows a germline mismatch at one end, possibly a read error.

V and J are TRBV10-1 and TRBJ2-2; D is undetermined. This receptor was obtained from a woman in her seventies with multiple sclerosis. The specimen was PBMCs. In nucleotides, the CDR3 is TGCGCCAGCAGTGAGAGGCCGGACCCCAACATCGGGGAGCTGTTTTTT. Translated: CASSERPDPNIGELFF.